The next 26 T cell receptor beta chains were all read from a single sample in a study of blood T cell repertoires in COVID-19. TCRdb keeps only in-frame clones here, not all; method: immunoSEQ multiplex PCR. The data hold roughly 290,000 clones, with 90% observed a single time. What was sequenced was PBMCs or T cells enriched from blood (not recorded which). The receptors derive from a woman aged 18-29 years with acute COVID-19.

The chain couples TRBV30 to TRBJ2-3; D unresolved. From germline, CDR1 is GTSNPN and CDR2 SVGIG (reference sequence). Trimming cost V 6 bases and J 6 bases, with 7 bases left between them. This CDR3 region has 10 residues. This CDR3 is CACQMDTQYF. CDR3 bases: TGTGCCTGCCAGATGGATACGCAGTATTTT.

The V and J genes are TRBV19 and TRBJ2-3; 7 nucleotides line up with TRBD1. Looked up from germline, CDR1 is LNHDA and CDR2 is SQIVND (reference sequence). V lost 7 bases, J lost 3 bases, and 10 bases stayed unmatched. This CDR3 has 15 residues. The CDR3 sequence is CASTDFNRGTDTQYF. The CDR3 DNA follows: TGTGCCAGTACCGACTTTAACAGGGGTACAGATACGCAGTATTTT. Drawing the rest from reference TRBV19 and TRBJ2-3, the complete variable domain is DGGITQSPKYLFRKEGQNVTLSCEQNLNHDAMYWYRQDPGQGLRLIYYSQIVNDFQKGDIAEGYSVSREKKESFPLTVTSAQKNPTAFYLCASTDFNRGTDTQYFGPGTRLTVL.

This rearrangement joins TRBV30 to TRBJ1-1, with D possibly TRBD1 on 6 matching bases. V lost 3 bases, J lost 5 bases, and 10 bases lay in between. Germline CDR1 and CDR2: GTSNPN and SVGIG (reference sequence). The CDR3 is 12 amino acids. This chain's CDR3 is CAWRQGRTEAFF. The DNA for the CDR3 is TGTGCCTGGAGACAGGGAAGGACTGAAGCTTTCTTT.

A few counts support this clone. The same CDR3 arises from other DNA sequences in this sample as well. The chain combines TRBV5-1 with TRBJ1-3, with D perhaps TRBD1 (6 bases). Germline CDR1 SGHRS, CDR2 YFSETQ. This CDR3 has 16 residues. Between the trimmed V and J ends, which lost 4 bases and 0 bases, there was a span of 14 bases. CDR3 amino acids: CASSDQQGASGNTIYF. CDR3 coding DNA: TGCGCCAGCAGCGACCAACAGGGAGCCTCTGGAAACACCATATATTTT. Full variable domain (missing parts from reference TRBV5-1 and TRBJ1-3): KAGVTQTPRYLIKTRGQQVTLSCSPISGHRSVSWYQQTPGQGLQFLFEYFSETQRNKGNFPGRFSGRQFSNSRSEMNVSTLELGDSALYLCASSDQQGASGNTIYFGEGSWLTVV.

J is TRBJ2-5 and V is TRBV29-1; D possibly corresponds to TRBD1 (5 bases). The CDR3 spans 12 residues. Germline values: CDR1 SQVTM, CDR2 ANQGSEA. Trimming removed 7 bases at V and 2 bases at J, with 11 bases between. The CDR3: CSARVGQETQYF. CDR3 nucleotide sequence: TGCAGCGCCAGGGTTGGGCAAGAGACCCAGTACTTC.

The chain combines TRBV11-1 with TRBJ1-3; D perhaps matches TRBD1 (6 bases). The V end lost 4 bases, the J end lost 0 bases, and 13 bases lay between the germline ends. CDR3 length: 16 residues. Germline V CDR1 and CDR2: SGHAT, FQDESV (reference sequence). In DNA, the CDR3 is TGTGCCAGCAGCTCGGGACACCGTCTCTCTGGAAACACCATATATTTT. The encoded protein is CASSSGHRLSGNTIYF.

CDR3 in DNA: TGTGCCAGCAGCCTATGGGACAGGGACCCGGGCACCGGGGAGCTGTTTTTT. It codes for CASSLWDRDPGTGELFF. The chain uses TRBV7-8 and TRBJ2-2; TRBD1 matches 9 bases. CDR1 and CDR2 from the germline V gene are SGHVS and FQNEAQ. This CDR3 has 17 residues. V lost 5 bases, J lost 4 bases, and 11 bases stayed unmatched. The entire variable domain, with the rest obtained from reference TRBV7-8 and TRBJ2-2, is as follows: GAGVSQSPRYKVAKRGQDVALRCDPISGHVSLFWYQQALGQGPEFLTYFQNEAQLDKSGLPSDRFFAERPEGSVSTLKIQRTQQEDSAVYLCASSLWDRDPGTGELFFGEGSRLTVL.

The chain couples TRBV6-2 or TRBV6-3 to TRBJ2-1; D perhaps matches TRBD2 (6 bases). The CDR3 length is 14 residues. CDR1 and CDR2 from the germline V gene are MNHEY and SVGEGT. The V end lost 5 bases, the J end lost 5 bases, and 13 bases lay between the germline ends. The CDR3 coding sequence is TGTGCCAGCAGTATTAGTGGACTAAACAATGAGCAGTTCTTC. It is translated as CASSISGLNNEQFF.

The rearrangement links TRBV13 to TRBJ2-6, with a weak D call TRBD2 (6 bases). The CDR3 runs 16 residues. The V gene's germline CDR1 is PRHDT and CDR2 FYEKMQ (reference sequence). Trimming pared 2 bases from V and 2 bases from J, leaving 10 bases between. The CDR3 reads CASSLLGGAGANVLTF. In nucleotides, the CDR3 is TGTGCCAGCAGCTTACTGGGGGGAGCTGGGGCCAACGTCCTGACTTTC.

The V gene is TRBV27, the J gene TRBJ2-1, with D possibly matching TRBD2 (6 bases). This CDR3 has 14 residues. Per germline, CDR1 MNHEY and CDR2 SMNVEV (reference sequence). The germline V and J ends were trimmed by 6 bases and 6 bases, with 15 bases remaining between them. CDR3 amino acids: CASRLPSATNEQFF. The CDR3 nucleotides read TGTGCCAGCAGACTACCTAGCGCCACCAATGAGCAGTTCTTC.

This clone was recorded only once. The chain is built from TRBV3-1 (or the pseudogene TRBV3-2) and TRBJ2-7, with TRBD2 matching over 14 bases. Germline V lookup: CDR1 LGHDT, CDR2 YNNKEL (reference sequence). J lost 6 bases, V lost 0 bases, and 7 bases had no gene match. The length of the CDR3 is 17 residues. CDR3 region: CASSQDRGLAGEGEQYF. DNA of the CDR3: TGTGCCAGCAGCCAAGATCGGGGACTAGCGGGAGAGGGCGAGCAGTACTTC.

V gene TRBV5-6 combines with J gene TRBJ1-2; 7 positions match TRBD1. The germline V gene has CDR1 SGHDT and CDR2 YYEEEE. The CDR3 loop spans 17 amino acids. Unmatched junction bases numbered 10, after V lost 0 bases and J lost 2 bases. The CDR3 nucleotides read TGTGCCAGCAGCTTGGCCAACGACAGGGCGGTAAACTATGGCTACACCTTC. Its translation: CASSLANDRAVNYGYTF.

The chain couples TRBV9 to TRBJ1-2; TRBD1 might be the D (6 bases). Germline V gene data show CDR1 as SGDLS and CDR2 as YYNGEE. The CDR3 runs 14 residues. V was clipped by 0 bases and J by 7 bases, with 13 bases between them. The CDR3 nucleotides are TGTGCCAGCAGCGTAGGTACCAGGGGTTTTGGCTACACCTTC. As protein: CASSVGTRGFGYTF.

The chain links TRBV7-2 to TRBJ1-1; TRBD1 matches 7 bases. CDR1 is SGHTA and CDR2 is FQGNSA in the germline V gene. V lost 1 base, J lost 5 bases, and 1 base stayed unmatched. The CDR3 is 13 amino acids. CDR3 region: CASSLGQGTEAFF. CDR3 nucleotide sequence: TGTGCCAGCAGCTTAGGACAGGGAACTGAAGCTTTCTTT.

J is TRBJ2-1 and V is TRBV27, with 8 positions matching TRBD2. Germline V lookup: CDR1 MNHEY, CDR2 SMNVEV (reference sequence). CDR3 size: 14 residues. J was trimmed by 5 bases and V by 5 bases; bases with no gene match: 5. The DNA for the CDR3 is TGTGCCAGCAGTGAGCGGGGGCCCCACAATGAGCAGTTCTTC. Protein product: CASSERGPHNEQFF.

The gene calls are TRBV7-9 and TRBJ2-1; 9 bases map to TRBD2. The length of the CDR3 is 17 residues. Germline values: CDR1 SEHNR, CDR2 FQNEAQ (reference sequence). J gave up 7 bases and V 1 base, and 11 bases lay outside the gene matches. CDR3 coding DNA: TGTGCCAGCAGCTTAGTCGCGCTAGCGGGGCTACAGAATGAGCAGTTCTTC. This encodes CASSLVALAGLQNEQFF.

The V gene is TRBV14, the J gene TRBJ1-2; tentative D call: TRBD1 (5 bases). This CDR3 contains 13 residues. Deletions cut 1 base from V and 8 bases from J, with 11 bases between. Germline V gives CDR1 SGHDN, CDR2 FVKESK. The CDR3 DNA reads TGTGCCAGCAGCCAAGCGGGGGGTGAAGGCTACACCTTC. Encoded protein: CASSQAGGEGYTF.

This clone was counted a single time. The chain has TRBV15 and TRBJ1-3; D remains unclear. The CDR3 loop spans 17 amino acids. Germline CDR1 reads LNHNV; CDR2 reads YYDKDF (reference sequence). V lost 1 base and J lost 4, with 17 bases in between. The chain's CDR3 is CATSRVAAATEGNTIYF. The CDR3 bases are TGTGCCACCAGCAGAGTTGCGGCAGCAACCGAGGGAAACACCATATATTTT.

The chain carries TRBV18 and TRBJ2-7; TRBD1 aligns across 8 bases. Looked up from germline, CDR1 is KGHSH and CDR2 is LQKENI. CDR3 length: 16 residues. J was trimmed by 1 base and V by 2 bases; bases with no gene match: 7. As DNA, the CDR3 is TGTGCCAGCTCACCAGGACAGGGAATGAGTTCCTACGAGCAGTACTTC. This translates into CASSPGQGMSSYEQYF.

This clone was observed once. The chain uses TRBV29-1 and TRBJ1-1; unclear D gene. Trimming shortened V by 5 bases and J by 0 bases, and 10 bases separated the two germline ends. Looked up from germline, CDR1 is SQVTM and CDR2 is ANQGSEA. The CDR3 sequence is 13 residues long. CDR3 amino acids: CSVRELVNTEAFF. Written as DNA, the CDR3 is TGCAGCGTTAGAGAGTTGGTGAACACTGAAGCTTTCTTT. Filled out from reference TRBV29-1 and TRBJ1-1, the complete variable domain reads SAVISQKPSRDICQRGTSLTIQCQVDSQVTMMFWYRQQPGQSLTLIATANQGSEATYESGFVIDKFPISRPNLTFSTLTVSNMSPEDSSIYLCSVRELVNTEAFFGQGTRLTVV.

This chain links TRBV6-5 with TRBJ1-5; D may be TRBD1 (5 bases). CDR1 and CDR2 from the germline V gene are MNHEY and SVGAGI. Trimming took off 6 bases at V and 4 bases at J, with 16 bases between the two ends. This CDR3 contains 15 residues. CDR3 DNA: TGTGCCAGCAGAAGGTATTCGGAGGGGAATCAGCCCCAGCATTTT. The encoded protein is CASRRYSEGNQPQHF.

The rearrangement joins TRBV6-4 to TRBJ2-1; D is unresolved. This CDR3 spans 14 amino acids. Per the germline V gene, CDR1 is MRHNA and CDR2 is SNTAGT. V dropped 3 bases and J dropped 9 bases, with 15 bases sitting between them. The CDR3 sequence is CASSDSEATSEQFF. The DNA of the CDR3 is TGTGCCAGCAGTGATTCGGAAGCGACGAGTGAGCAGTTCTTC.

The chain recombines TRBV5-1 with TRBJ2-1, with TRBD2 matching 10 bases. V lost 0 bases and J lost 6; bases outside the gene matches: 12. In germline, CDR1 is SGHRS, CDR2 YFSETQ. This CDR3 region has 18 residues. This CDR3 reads CASSLASSGSILANEQFF. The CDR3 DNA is TGCGCCAGCAGCTTGGCGTCTAGCGGGAGCATCCTCGCCAATGAGCAGTTCTTC.

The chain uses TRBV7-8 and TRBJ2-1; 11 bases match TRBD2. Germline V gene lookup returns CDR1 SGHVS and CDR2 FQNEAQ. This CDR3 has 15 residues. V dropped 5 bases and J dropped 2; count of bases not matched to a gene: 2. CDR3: CASSAGLAAYNEQFF. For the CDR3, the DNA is TGTGCCAGCAGCGCGGGACTAGCGGCCTACAATGAGCAGTTCTTC. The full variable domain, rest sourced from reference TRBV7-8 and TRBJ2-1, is GAGVSQSPRYKVAKRGQDVALRCDPISGHVSLFWYQQALGQGPEFLTYFQNEAQLDKSGLPSDRFFAERPEGSVSTLKIQRTQQEDSAVYLCASSAGLAAYNEQFFGPGTRLTVL.

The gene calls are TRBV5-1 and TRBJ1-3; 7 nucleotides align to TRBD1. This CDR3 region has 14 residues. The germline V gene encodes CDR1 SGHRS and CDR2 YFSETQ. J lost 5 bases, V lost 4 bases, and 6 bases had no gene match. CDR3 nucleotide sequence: TGCGCCAGCAGCCACGGACAGGAACGAAACACCATATATTTT. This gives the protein CASSHGQERNTIYF.

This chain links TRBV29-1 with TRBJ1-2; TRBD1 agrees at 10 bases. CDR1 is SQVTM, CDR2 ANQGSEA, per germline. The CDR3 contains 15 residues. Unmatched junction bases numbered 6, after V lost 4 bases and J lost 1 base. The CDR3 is CSVVGDRGHNYGYTF. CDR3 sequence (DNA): TGCAGCGTTGTGGGGGACAGGGGCCATAACTATGGCTACACCTTC.